This TCR beta chain was captured by sequencing in a study of long-term antiretroviral therapy in people with HIV. The study's findings and limits: HIV repertoires showed narrower CDR3 length ranges than controls. The clones with expansion before ART were dominant in the repertoire at all time points.

Survey level was the resolution at which the v3.0 immunoSEQ assay ran. Sequencing aimed at 40,000-50,000 T-cell genomes per sample. The protocol was immunoSEQ multiplex PCR, while the TCRdb copy is restricted to in-frame clones and leaves out a portion. This sample yields about 17,000 clones, of which 90% to 95% are seen a single time; 1.4% belongs to the top ten. The V gene's germline CDR1 is LNHDA and CDR2 SQIVND (reference sequence). The CDR3 is made up of 16 amino acids. V was trimmed by 1 base and J by 2 bases, leaving 13 bases between them. For this clone: Its target is not known.

The source is a man aged 25-40 years with HIV. This specimen consisted of unsorted PBMCs, obtained around 10 years after starting antiretroviral therapy. The chain combines TRBV19 with TRBJ2-3, with a possible D match to TRBD2 (6 bases). CDR3 sequence (DNA): TGTGCCAGTAGTATAGGTTTGCGGGGATTCACAGATACGCAGTATTTT. Residues: CASSIGLRGFTDTQYF.